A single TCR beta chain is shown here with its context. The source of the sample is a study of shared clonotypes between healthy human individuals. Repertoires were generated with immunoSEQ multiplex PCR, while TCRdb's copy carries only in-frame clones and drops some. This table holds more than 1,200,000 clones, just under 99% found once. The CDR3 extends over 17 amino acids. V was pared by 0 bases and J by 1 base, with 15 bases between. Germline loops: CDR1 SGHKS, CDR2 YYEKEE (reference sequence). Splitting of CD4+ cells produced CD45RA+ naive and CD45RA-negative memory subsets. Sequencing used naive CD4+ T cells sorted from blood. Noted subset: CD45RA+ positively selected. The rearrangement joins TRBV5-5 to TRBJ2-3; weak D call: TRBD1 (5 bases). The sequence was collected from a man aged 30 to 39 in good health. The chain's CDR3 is CASSLAEQAVGTDTQYF. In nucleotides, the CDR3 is TGTGCCAGCAGCTTGGCGGAACAGGCTGTCGGCACAGATACGCAGTATTTT.